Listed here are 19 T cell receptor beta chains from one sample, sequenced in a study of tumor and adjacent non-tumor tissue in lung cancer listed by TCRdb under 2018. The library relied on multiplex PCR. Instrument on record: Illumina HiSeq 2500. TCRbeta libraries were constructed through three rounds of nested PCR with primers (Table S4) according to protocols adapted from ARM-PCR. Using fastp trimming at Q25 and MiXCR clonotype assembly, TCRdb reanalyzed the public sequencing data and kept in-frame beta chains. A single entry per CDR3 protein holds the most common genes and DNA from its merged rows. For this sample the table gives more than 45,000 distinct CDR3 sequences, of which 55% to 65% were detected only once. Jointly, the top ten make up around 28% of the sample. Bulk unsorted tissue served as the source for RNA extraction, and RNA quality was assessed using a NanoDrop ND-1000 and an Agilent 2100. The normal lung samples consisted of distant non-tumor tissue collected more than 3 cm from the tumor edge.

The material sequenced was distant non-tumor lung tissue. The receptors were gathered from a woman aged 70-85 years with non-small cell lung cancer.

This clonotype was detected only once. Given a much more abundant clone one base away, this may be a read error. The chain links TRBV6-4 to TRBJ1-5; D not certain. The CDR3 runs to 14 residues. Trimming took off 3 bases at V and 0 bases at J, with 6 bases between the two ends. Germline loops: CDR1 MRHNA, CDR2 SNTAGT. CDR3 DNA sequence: TGTGCCAGCAGTGATGAACCTAGCAATCAGCCCCAGCATTTT. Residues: CASSDEPSNQPQHF.

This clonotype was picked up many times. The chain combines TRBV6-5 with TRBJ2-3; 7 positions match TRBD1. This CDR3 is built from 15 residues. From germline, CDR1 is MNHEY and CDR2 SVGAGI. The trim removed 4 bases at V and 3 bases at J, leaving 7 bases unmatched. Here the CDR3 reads CASSSPGQRTDTQYF. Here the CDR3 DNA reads TGTGCCAGCAGTTCTCCGGGACAGCGAACAGATACGCAGTATTTT.

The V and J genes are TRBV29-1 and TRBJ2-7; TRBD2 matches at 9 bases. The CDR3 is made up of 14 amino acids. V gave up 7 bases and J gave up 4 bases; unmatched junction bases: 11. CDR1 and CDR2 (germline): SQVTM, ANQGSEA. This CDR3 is CSAHLAGSRYEQYF. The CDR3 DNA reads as TGCAGCGCACACCTAGCGGGAAGTCGTTACGAGCAGTACTTC.

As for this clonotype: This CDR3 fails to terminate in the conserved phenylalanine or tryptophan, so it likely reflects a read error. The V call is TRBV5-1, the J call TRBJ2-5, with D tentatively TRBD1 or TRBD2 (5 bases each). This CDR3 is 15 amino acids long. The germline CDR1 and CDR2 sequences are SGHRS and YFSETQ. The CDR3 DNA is TGTGCCAGCAGCTGGGGGTCGGTGGCACAAGAGACCCAGTACTTA. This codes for CASSWGSVAQETQYL.

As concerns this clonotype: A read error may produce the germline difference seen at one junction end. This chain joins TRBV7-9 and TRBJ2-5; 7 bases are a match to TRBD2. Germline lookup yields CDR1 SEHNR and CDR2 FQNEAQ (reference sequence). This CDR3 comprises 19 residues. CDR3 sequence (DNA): TGTGCCAGTAGCTACCGTCTTAGTGGGAGGGCCGAGGCGGAAGAGACCCAGTACTTC. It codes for CASSYRLSGRAEAEETQYF. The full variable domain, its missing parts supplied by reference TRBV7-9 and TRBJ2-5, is DTGVSQNPRHKITKRGQNVTFRCDPISEHNRLYWYRQTLGQGPEFLTYFQNEAQLEKSRLLSDRFSAERPKGSFSTLEIQRTEQGDSAMYLCASSYRLSGRAEAEETQYFGPGTRLLVL.

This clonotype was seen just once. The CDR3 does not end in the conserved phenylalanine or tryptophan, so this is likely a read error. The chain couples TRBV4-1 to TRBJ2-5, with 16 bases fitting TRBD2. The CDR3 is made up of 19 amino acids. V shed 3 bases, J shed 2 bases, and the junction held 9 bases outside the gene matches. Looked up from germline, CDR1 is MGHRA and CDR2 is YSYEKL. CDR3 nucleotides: TGCGCCAGCAGCCATCCGGGACTAGCGGGAGGGCCAGGGCAAGAGACCCAGTACCTC. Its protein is CASSHPGLAGGPGQETQYL.

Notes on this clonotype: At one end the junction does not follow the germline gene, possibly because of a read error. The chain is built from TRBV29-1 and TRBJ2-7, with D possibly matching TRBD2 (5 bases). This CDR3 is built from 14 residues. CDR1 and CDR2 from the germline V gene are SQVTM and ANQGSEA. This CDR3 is CSAQTQHGTSEQYF. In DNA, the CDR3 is TGTAGCGCACAAACCCAGCACGGTACATCCGAGCAGTACTTC.

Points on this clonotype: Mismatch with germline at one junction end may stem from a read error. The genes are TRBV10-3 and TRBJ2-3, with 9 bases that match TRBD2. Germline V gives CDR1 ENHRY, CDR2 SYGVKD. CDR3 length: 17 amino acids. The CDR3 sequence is CGISEYPTSGSTDTQCF. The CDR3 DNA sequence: TGTGGCATCAGTGAGTACCCGACTAGCGGTAGCACAGATACGCAGTGTTTT.

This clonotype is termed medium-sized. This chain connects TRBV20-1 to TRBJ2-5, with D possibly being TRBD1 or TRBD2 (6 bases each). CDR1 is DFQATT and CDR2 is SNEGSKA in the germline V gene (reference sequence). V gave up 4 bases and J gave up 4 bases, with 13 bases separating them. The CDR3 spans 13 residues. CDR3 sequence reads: CSAITGRGETQYF. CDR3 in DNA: TGCAGTGCTATCACAGGGCGGGGAGAGACCCAGTACTTC.

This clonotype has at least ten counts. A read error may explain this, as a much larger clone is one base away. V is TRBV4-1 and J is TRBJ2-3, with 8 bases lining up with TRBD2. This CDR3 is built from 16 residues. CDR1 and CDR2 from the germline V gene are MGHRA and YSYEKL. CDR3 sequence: CASSQVPGLAGDTRYF. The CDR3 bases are TGCGCCAGCAGCCAAGTACCCGGACTAGCTGGAGATACGCGGTATTTT.

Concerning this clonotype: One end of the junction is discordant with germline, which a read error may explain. DNA of the CDR3: TGTGCCAGCAGTTACCCCCTGACCCTTTCTAGCACAGATACACAGTATTTT. Protein product: CASSYPLTLSSTDTQYF. The chain combines TRBV6-6 with TRBJ2-3; D is perhaps TRBD2 (5 bases). This CDR3 contains 17 residues. Germline CDR1 reads MNHNY; CDR2 reads SVGAGI (reference sequence).

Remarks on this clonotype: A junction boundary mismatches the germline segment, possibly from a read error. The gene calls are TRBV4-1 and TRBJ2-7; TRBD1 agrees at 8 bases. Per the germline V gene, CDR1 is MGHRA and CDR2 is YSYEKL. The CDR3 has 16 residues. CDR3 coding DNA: TGCGCCAGCAGCCCCGGACAGGGTTTAAGGTCCTACGAGCAATACTTC. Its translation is CASSPGQGLRSYEQYF.

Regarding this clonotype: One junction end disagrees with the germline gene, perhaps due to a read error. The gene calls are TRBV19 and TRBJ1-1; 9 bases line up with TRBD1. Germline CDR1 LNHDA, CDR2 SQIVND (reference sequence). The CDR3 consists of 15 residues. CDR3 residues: CASSLEPGQGTEAFF. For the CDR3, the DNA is TGTGCCAGTAGTCTAGAACCGGGACAGGGCACTGAAGCTTTCTTT.

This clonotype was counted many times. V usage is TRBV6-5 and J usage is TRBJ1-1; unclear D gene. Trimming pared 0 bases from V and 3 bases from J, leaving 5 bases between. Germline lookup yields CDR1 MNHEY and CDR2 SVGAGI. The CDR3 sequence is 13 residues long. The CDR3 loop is CASSYSIDTEAFF. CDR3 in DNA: TGTGCCAGCAGTTACTCGATTGACACTGAAGCTTTCTTT.

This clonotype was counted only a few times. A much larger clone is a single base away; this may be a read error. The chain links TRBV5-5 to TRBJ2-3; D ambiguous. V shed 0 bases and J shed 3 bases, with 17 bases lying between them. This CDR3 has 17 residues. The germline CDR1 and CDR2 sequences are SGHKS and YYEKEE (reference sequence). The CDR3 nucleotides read TGTGCCAGCAGCTTGGAGCCTGGCGGTTCGAGAACAGATACGCAGTATTTT. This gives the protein CASSLEPGGSRTDTQYF.

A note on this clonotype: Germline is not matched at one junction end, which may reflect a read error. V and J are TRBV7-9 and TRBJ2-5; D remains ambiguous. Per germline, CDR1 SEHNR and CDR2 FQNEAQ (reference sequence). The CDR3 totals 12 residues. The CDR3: CANSVHQETQYF. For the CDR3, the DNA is TGTGCCAACAGCGTGCACCAAGAGACCCAGTACTTC. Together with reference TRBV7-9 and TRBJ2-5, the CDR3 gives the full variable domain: DTGVSQNPRHKITKRGQNVTFRCDPISEHNRLYWYRQTLGQGPEFLTYFQNEAQLEKSRLLSDRFSAERPKGSFSTLEIQRTEQGDSAMYLCANSVHQETQYFGPGTRLLVL.

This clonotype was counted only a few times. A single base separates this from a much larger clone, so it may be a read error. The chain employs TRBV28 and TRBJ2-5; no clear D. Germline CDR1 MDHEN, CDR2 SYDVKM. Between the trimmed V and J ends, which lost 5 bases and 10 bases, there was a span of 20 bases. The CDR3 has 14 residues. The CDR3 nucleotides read TGTGCCAGCAGTCAGAGATCTGGTGTGAAGATCCAGTACTTC. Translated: CASSQRSGVKIQYF.

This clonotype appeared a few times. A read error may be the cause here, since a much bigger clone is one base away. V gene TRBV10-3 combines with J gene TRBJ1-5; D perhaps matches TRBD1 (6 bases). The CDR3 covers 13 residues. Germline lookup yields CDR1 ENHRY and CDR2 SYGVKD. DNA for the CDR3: TGTGCCACCAGTGGACAGTGGAATCAGCCCCAGCATTTT. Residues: CATSGQWNQPQHF.

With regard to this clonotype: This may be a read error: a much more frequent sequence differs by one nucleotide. In DNA, the CDR3 is TGCGCCAACAGCTTGGAAAACCCCGAGGATACGCAGTATTTT. This translates into CANSLENPEDTQYF. The chain couples TRBV5-1 to TRBJ2-3; no reliable D call. The CDR3 is 14 amino acids. The germline CDR1 and CDR2 sequences are SGHRS and YFSETQ.